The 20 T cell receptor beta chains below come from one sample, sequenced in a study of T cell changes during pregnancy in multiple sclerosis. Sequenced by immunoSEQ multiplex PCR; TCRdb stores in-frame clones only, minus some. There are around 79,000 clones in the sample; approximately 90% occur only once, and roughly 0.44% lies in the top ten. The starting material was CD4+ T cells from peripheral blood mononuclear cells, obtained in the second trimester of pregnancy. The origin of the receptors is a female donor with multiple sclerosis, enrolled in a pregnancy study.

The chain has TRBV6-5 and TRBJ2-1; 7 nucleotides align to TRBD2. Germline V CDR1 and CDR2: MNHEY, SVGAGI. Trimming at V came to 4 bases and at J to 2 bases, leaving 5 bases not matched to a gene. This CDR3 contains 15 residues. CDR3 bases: TGTGCCAGCAGTTTCAGCGGGGTAACCTACAATGAGCAGTTCTTC. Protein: CASSFSGVTYNEQFF.

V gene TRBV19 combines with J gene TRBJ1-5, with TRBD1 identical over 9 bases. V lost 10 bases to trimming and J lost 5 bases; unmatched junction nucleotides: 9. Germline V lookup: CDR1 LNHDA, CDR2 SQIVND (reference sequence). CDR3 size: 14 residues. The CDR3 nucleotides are TGTGCCACTTACCCGGGACAGGGCTATCAGCCCCAGCATTTT. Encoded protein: CATYPGQGYQPQHF.

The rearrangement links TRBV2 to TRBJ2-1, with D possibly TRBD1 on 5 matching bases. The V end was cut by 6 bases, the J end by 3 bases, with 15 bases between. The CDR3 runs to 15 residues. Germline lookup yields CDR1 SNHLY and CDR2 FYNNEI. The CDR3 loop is CASSPDSFNYNEQFF. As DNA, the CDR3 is TGTGCCAGCAGCCCCGACAGTTTTAACTACAATGAGCAGTTCTTC.

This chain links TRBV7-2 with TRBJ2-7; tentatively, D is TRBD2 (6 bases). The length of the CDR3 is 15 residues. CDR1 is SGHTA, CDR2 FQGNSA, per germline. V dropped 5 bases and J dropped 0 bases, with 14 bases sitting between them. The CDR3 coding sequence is TGTGCCAGCAGCGCCGGGACTCTCAGCTCCTACGAGCAGTACTTC. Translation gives CASSAGTLSSYEQYF. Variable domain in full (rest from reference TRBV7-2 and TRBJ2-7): GAGVSQSPSNKVTEKGKDVELRCDPISGHTALYWYRQSLGQGLEFLIYFQGNSAPDKSGLPSDRFSAERTGGSVSTLTIQRTQQEDSAVYLCASSAGTLSSYEQYFGPGTRLTVT.

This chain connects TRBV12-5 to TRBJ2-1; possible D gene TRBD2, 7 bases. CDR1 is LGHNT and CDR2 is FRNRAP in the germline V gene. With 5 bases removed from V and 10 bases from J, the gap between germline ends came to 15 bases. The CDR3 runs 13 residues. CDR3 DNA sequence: TGTGCTAGTGGTGGACTAGGGGGTGGGGAGCAGTTCTTC. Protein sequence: CASGGLGGGEQFF.

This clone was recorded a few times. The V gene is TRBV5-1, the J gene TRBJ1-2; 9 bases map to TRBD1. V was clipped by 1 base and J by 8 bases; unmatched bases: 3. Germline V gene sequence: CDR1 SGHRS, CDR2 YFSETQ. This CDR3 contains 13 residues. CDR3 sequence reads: CASSLTTGGGYTF. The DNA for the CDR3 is TGCGCCAGCAGCTTGACTACAGGGGGCGGCTACACCTTC. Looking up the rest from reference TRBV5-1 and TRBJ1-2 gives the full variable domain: KAGVTQTPRYLIKTRGQQVTLSCSPISGHRSVSWYQQTPGQGLQFLFEYFSETQRNKGNFPGRFSGRQFSNSRSEMNVSTLELGDSALYLCASSLTTGGGYTFGSGTRLTVV.

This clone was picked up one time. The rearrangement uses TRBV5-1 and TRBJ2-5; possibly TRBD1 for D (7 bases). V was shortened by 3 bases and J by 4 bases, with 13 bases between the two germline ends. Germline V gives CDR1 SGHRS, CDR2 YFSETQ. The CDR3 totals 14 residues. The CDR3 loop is CASSSRGDRETQYF. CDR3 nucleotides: TGCGCCAGCAGCTCCAGGGGGGATAGAGAGACCCAGTACTTC.

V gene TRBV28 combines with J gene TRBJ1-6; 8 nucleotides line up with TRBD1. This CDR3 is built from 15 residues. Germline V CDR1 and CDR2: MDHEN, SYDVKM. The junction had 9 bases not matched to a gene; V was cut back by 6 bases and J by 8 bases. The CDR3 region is CASRRLTGGYSPLHF. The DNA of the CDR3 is TGTGCCAGCAGAAGACTCACAGGGGGGTATTCACCCCTCCACTTT.

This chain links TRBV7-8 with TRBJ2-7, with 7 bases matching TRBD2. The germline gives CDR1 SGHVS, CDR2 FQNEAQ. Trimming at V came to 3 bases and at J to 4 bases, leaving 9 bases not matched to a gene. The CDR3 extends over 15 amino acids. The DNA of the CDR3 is TGTGCCAGCAGCTTGGGGCGGGAGCTCCGTTACGAGCAGTACTTC. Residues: CASSLGRELRYEQYF.

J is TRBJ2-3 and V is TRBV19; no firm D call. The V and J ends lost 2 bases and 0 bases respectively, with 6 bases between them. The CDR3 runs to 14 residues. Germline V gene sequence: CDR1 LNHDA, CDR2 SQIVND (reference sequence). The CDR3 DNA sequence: TGTGCCAGTAGTATACGCGTGAGCACAGATACGCAGTATTTT. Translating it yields CASSIRVSTDTQYF.

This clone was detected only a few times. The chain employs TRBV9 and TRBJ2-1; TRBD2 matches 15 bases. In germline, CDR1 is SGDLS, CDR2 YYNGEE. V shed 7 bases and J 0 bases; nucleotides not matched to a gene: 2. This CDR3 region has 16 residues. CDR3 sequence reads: CASGLAGGSSYNEQFF. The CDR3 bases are TGTGCCAGCGGACTAGCGGGAGGGAGCTCCTACAATGAGCAGTTCTTC.

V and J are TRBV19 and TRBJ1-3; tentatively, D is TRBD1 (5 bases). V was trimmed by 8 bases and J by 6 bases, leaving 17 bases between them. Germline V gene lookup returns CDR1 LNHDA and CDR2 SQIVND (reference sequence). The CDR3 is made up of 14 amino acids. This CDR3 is CASGAGEGENTIYF. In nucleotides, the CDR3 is TGTGCCAGTGGGGCTGGCGAAGGGGAAAACACCATATATTTT. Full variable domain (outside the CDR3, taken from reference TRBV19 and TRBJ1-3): DGGITQSPKYLFRKEGQNVTLSCEQNLNHDAMYWYRQDPGQGLRLIYYSQIVNDFQKGDIAEGYSVSREKKESFPLTVTSAQKNPTAFYLCASGAGEGENTIYFGEGSWLTVV.

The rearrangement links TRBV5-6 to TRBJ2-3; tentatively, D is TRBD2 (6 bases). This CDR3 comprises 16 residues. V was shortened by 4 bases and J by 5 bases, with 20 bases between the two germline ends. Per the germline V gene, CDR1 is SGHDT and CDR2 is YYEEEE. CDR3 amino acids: CASSGLTPGGRDTQYF. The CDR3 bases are TGTGCCAGCAGCGGGTTGACTCCCGGGGGACGAGATACGCAGTATTTT.

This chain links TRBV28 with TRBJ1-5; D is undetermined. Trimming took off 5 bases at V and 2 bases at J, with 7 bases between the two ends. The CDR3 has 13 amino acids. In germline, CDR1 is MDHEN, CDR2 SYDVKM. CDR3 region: CASSRDGNQPQHF. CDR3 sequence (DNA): TGTGCCAGCAGTCGGGATGGCAATCAGCCCCAGCATTTT.

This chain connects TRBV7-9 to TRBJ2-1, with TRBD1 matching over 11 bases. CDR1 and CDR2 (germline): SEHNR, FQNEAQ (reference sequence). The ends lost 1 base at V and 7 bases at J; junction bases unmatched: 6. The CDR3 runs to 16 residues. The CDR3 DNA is TGTGCCAGCAGCTTAGTAGGGACAGGGGGGACGAATGAGCAGTTCTTC. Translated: CASSLVGTGGTNEQFF.

Written as DNA, the CDR3 is TGTGCCAGCAGTCTGAGTGTCTACGAGCAGTACTTC. It is translated as CASSLSVYEQYF. The J gene is TRBJ2-7, the V gene TRBV6-1; D not resolved. This CDR3 region has 12 residues. CDR1 is MNHNS, CDR2 SASEGT, per germline. V was clipped by 5 bases and J by 3 bases, with 8 bases between them.

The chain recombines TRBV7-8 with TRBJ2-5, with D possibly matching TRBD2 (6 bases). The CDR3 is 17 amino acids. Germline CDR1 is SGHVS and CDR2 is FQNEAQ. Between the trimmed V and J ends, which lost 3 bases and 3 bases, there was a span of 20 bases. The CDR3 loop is CASSFLGMGGTKETQYF. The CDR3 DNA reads TGTGCCAGCAGCTTTCTCGGAATGGGAGGCACGAAAGAGACCCAGTACTTC.

This chain's CDR3 is CSAGQGYNQPQHF. CDR3 bases: TGCAGCGCGGGACAGGGTTACAATCAGCCCCAGCATTTT. V gene TRBV29-1 combines with J gene TRBJ1-5; TRBD1 agrees at 9 bases. With 7 bases clipped from V and 3 bases from J, the junction kept 4 bases outside the gene matches. This CDR3 comprises 13 residues. Germline CDR1 is SQVTM and CDR2 is ANQGSEA.

Here the CDR3 DNA reads TGTGCCAGTAGTAAAAGACAGGGAGGATTTCAGCCCCAGCATTTT. It is translated as CASSKRQGGFQPQHF. The gene calls are TRBV19 and TRBJ1-5; TRBD1 matches 7 bases. Germline assignment: CDR1 LNHDA and CDR2 SQIVND (reference sequence). V was pared by 4 bases and J by 6 bases, with 9 bases of the junction left unmatched. The CDR3 is 15 residues long.

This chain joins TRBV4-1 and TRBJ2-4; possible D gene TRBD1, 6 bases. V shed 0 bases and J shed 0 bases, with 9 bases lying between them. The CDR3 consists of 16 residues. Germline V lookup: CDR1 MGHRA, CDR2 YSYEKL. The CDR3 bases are TGCGCCAGCAGCCAAGAGGGGGCCGGAGCCAAAAACATTCAGTACTTC. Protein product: CASSQEGAGAKNIQYF.